Listed below are T cell receptor beta chains from one sample, sequenced in a study of cytomegalovirus exposure and HLA in healthy donors. The table came from immunoSEQ multiplex PCR; TCRdb's copy has only in-frame clones and leaves some out. Its clone listing holds 100,000 to 150,000 clones. Sequencing input: PBMCs. These receptor sequences come from a man aged 40-55 years in good health and CMV-seronegative. Both conserved end residues are part of each CDR3. The order of the fields is D gene, V gene, J gene, CDR3 DNA, CDR3 protein. The D gene is left open where the match is weak.

D gene: -
V gene: TRBV11-3
J gene: TRBJ1-3
CDR3 DNA: TGTGCCAGCAGCTTTCCGGGACTCGGAAACACCATATATTTT
CDR3 protein: CASSFPGLGNTIYF

D gene: TRBD2
V gene: TRBV7-9
J gene: TRBJ2-7
CDR3 DNA: TGTGCCAGCAGCCTGGGACTAGCAGGCTACGAGCAGTACTTC
CDR3 protein: CASSLGLAGYEQYF

D gene: -
V gene: TRBV19
J gene: TRBJ2-3
CDR3 DNA: TGTGCCAGTAGTATACTTGCGGGAGATACGCAGTATTTT
CDR3 protein: CASSILAGDTQYF

D gene: -
V gene: TRBV18
J gene: TRBJ2-5
CDR3 DNA: TGTGCCAGCTCACCACCCGGGACACGAGAGACCCAGTACTTC
CDR3 protein: CASSPPGTRETQYF

D gene: -
V gene: TRBV7-2
J gene: TRBJ2-7
CDR3 DNA: TGTGCCAGCAGCCAAAGCTTCGGGGAGCAGTACTTC
CDR3 protein: CASSQSFGEQYF

D gene: -
V gene: TRBV11-3
J gene: TRBJ2-1
CDR3 DNA: TGTGCCAGCAGCCCCAATTCAGGGTACGAGCAGTTCTTC
CDR3 protein: CASSPNSGYEQFF

D gene: -
V gene: TRBV4-2
J gene: TRBJ2-3
CDR3 DNA: TGTGCCAGCAGCTCACACACAGATACGCAGTATTTT
CDR3 protein: CASSSHTDTQYF

D gene: TRBD1
V gene: TRBV7-4
J gene: TRBJ1-5
CDR3 DNA: TGTGCCAGCAGCTTAAAGCGGCCGGGACAGGGGTATAGCAATCAGCCCCAGCATTTT
CDR3 protein: CASSLKRPGQGYSNQPQHF

D gene: TRBD2
V gene: TRBV5-1
J gene: TRBJ2-1
CDR3 DNA: TGCGCCAGCAGCTTAGGACTAGCGGGAGTAGGAGAGCAGTTCTTC
CDR3 protein: CASSLGLAGVGEQFF

D gene: TRBD1
V gene: TRBV29-1
J gene: TRBJ1-4
CDR3 DNA: TGCAGCGTTGAACGACAGGGTCGGGAAAAACTGTTTTTT
CDR3 protein: CSVERQGREKLFF

D gene: -
V gene: TRBV11-3
J gene: TRBJ2-4
CDR3 DNA: TGTGCCAGCAGCTTCGGGGGGCAGGCCAAAAACATTCAGTACTTC
CDR3 protein: CASSFGGQAKNIQYF

D gene: TRBD1
V gene: TRBV6-1
J gene: TRBJ2-5
CDR3 DNA: TGTGCCAGCAGTGAATTGGCCGGGACAGGGCGAGAGACCCAGTACTTC
CDR3 protein: CASSELAGTGRETQYF

D gene: -
V gene: TRBV7-2
J gene: TRBJ1-1
CDR3 DNA: TGTGCCAGCAGCCGACCAGCGTCTGAAGCTTTCTTT
CDR3 protein: CASSRPASEAFF

D gene: -
V gene: TRBV6-6
J gene: TRBJ2-1
CDR3 DNA: TGTGCCAGCAGACGGTCGGAGGTGAATGAGCAGTTCTTC
CDR3 protein: CASRRSEVNEQFF

D gene: -
V gene: TRBV18
J gene: TRBJ2-1
CDR3 DNA: TGTGCCAGCTCGCGCCTTGCGGATAGCTCCTACAATGAGCAGTTCTTC
CDR3 protein: CASSRLADSSYNEQFF

D gene: -
V gene: TRBV11-3
J gene: TRBJ2-7
CDR3 DNA: TGTGCCACTTCTTTCACTGACTCCTACGAGCAGTACTTC
CDR3 protein: CATSFTDSYEQYF

D gene: -
V gene: TRBV28
J gene: TRBJ2-3
CDR3 DNA: TGTGCCAGCAGTGCGATCACCACAGATACGCAGTATTTT
CDR3 protein: CASSAITTDTQYF

D gene: -
V gene: TRBV2
J gene: TRBJ2-1
CDR3 DNA: TGTGCCAGCGGCCTACCCGGGCAGCGGCTCAATGAGCAGTTCTTC
CDR3 protein: CASGLPGQRLNEQFF

D gene: -
V gene: TRBV15
J gene: TRBJ1-1
CDR3 DNA: TGTGCCACCAGGGGGGCAGGCACTGAAGCTTTCTTT
CDR3 protein: CATRGAGTEAFF

D gene: TRBD2
V gene: TRBV6-5
J gene: TRBJ2-1
CDR3 DNA: TGTGGCGTAACTAGCGGGAAACCGGGCCATGAGCAGTTCTTC
CDR3 protein: CGVTSGKPGHEQFF

D gene: TRBD2
V gene: TRBV19
J gene: TRBJ2-2
CDR3 DNA: TGTGCCAGTACCATTGGACTAGCGGGAGGGGCCGGGGAGCTGTTTTTT
CDR3 protein: CASTIGLAGGAGELFF

D gene: -
V gene: TRBV30
J gene: TRBJ2-3
CDR3 DNA: TGTGCCTGGAGTCAGGGTAAGGATACGCAGTATTTT
CDR3 protein: CAWSQGKDTQYF

D gene: -
V gene: TRBV11-3
J gene: TRBJ1-1
CDR3 DNA: TGTGCCAGCAGCTTAGTGAGCAACACTGAAGCTTTCTTT
CDR3 protein: CASSLVSNTEAFF

D gene: -
V gene: TRBV21-1
J gene: TRBJ2-7
CDR3 DNA: TGTGCCAGCAGCAAAACCCCCCACCCTTCGACTAGCGGGACTGCCCCACCCTACGAGCAGTACTTC
CDR3 protein: CASSKTPHPSTSGTAPPYEQYF

D gene: -
V gene: TRBV11-3
J gene: TRBJ1-1
CDR3 DNA: TGTGCCAGCAGCTTCGGGGTGACTGAAGCTTTCTTT
CDR3 protein: CASSFGVTEAFF

D gene: -
V gene: TRBV5-4
J gene: TRBJ1-2
CDR3 DNA: TGTGCCAGCAGCTTCGACAGGCGAGCTAACTATGGCTACACCTTC
CDR3 protein: CASSFDRRANYGYTF

D gene: TRBD1
V gene: TRBV6-1
J gene: TRBJ1-5
CDR3 DNA: TGTGCCAGCAGTGAAGCCCGACAGGGGGGCCGGGGCAATCAGCCCCAGCATTTT
CDR3 protein: CASSEARQGGRGNQPQHF

D gene: -
V gene: TRBV11-3
J gene: TRBJ2-3
CDR3 DNA: TGTGCCAGCAGCTCCAGACTAGAAACAGATACGCAGTATTTT
CDR3 protein: CASSSRLETDTQYF

D gene: -
V gene: TRBV11-2
J gene: TRBJ2-7
CDR3 DNA: TGTGCCAGCAGCTTAGGTTGGGGCATGGACTACGAGCAGTACTTC
CDR3 protein: CASSLGWGMDYEQYF

D gene: TRBD1
V gene: TRBV10-2
J gene: TRBJ1-2
CDR3 DNA: TGCGCCAGCAGCCTAGGACAGGGGGCTGGCTACACCTTC
CDR3 protein: CASSLGQGAGYTF

D gene: -
V gene: TRBV6-4
J gene: TRBJ2-7
CDR3 DNA: TGTGCCAGCAGTTCATTTAAATCCCCAGCTACCGGGGGCGAGCAGTACTTC
CDR3 protein: CASSSFKSPATGGEQYF

D gene: -
V gene: TRBV6-1
J gene: TRBJ2-3
CDR3 DNA: TGTGCCAGCAGTCGACAACGTACAGATACGCAGTATTTT
CDR3 protein: CASSRQRTDTQYF

D gene: TRBD1
V gene: TRBV5-1
J gene: TRBJ2-7
CDR3 DNA: TGCGCCAGCAGCTTGACCGGGACAGGGGGCTACTACGAGCAGTACTTC
CDR3 protein: CASSLTGTGGYYEQYF

D gene: TRBD2
V gene: TRBV5-1
J gene: TRBJ2-5
CDR3 DNA: TGCGCCAGTAGCACCCTTAGCGGGCAAGAGACCCAGTACTTC
CDR3 protein: CASSTLSGQETQYF

D gene: TRBD1
V gene: TRBV5-4
J gene: TRBJ2-3
CDR3 DNA: TGTGCCAGCAGCAGATGGGGACAGGGGTTAACAGATACGCAGTATTTT
CDR3 protein: CASSRWGQGLTDTQYF

D gene: -
V gene: TRBV5-4
J gene: TRBJ2-3
CDR3 DNA: TGTGCCAGCAGCTTGGGTAGCGGTCGCGATACGCAGTATTTT
CDR3 protein: CASSLGSGRDTQYF

D gene: TRBD1
V gene: TRBV6-1
J gene: TRBJ2-7
CDR3 DNA: TGTGCCAGCACTTTGAGTACAGGGGGCACCTACGAGCAGTACTTC
CDR3 protein: CASTLSTGGTYEQYF

D gene: TRBD2
V gene: TRBV5-6
J gene: TRBJ2-3
CDR3 DNA: TGTGCCAGCAGCCGCCTCGCGACTAGCCGGGGAGGGACGCAGTATTTT
CDR3 protein: CASSRLATSRGGTQYF

D gene: TRBD2
V gene: TRBV29-1
J gene: TRBJ2-3
CDR3 DNA: TGCAGCGTTGATGTAGCGGGAAGCACAGATACGCAGTATTTT
CDR3 protein: CSVDVAGSTDTQYF

D gene: -
V gene: TRBV30
J gene: TRBJ2-6
CDR3 DNA: TGTGCCTGGAGTAACGGCGGCTCTGGGGCCAACGTCCTGACTTTC
CDR3 protein: CAWSNGGSGANVLTF

D gene: TRBD1
V gene: TRBV5-6
J gene: TRBJ1-2
CDR3 DNA: TGTGCCAGCAGCTTTCGACAGGGGGGAGGCTACACCTTC
CDR3 protein: CASSFRQGGGYTF

D gene: -
V gene: TRBV28
J gene: TRBJ2-7
CDR3 DNA: TGTGCCAGCAGTCTAACCTCCTACGAGCAGTACTTC
CDR3 protein: CASSLTSYEQYF

D gene: TRBD1
V gene: TRBV5-4
J gene: TRBJ2-3
CDR3 DNA: TGTGCCAGCAGTCTCAACAGGGGGCCATCAGATACGCAGTATTTT
CDR3 protein: CASSLNRGPSDTQYF

D gene: -
V gene: TRBV6-5
J gene: TRBJ1-3
CDR3 DNA: TGTGCCAGCAAATACAGGGTCACTGGAAACACCATATATTTT
CDR3 protein: CASKYRVTGNTIYF

D gene: -
V gene: TRBV10-3
J gene: TRBJ1-1
CDR3 DNA: TGTGCCATCAGTGAGTTGCGGGAGAGGACTGAAGCTTTCTTT
CDR3 protein: CAISELRERTEAFF

D gene: -
V gene: TRBV11-3
J gene: TRBJ1-2
CDR3 DNA: TGTGCCAGCAGCTTAGATCCCCAGGGCCATGGCTACACCTTC
CDR3 protein: CASSLDPQGHGYTF

D gene: -
V gene: TRBV11-2
J gene: TRBJ2-5
CDR3 DNA: TGTGCCAGCAGCCGTGGTAGCGGACGGGAGACCCAGTACTTC
CDR3 protein: CASSRGSGRETQYF

D gene: -
V gene: TRBV5-1
J gene: TRBJ2-5
CDR3 DNA: TGCGCCAGCAGCCCGGGGGGCTGGGAGACCCAGTACTTC
CDR3 protein: CASSPGGWETQYF

D gene: -
V gene: TRBV6-1
J gene: TRBJ1-2
CDR3 DNA: TGTGCCAGCAGCGAGGGCGAGGGCTATGGCTACACCTTC
CDR3 protein: CASSEGEGYGYTF

D gene: -
V gene: TRBV5-6
J gene: TRBJ2-2
CDR3 DNA: TGTGCCAGCAGCCCCTCTAAGGGGACCGGGGAGCTGTTTTTT
CDR3 protein: CASSPSKGTGELFF

D gene: TRBD2
V gene: TRBV7-6
J gene: TRBJ2-7
CDR3 DNA: TGTGCCAGCAGCTCGTCCGGGACTAGCGGGGGCCACCAGTACTTC
CDR3 protein: CASSSSGTSGGHQYF

D gene: -
V gene: TRBV4-3
J gene: TRBJ2-3
CDR3 DNA: TGCGCCAGCAGCCAAGATTACAACACAGATACGCAGTATTTT
CDR3 protein: CASSQDYNTDTQYF

D gene: -
V gene: TRBV6-1
J gene: TRBJ2-1
CDR3 DNA: TGTGCCAGCAGTGAAGACGGGTCCTACAATGAGCAGTTCTTC
CDR3 protein: CASSEDGSYNEQFF

D gene: -
V gene: TRBV29-1
J gene: TRBJ1-3
CDR3 DNA: TGCAGCGTTGCAGGGGTCGGTAGCACCATATATTTT
CDR3 protein: CSVAGVGSTIYF

D gene: TRBD2
V gene: TRBV7-9
J gene: TRBJ2-1
CDR3 DNA: TGTGCCAGCAGCCCTAGCGGGAGTTCCTACAATGAGCAGTTCTTC
CDR3 protein: CASSPSGSSYNEQFF

D gene: -
V gene: TRBV5-4
J gene: TRBJ1-1
CDR3 DNA: TGTGCCAGCAGCTGGGGGGTGAACACTGAAGCTTTCTTT
CDR3 protein: CASSWGVNTEAFF

D gene: TRBD1
V gene: TRBV5-1
J gene: TRBJ2-1
CDR3 DNA: TGCGCCAGCAGCTCCCTCGACAGGGAATACAATGAGCAGTTCTTC
CDR3 protein: CASSSLDREYNEQFF

D gene: TRBD1
V gene: TRBV11-3
J gene: TRBJ2-6
CDR3 DNA: TGTGCCAGCAGCCCGAGAGTCGGGACAGGGGCGGCTGGGGCCAACGTCCTGACTTTC
CDR3 protein: CASSPRVGTGAAGANVLTF

D gene: -
V gene: TRBV10-3
J gene: TRBJ1-4
CDR3 DNA: TGTGCCGTAGCCGACGGGATGAATGAAAAACTGTTTTTT
CDR3 protein: CAVADGMNEKLFF